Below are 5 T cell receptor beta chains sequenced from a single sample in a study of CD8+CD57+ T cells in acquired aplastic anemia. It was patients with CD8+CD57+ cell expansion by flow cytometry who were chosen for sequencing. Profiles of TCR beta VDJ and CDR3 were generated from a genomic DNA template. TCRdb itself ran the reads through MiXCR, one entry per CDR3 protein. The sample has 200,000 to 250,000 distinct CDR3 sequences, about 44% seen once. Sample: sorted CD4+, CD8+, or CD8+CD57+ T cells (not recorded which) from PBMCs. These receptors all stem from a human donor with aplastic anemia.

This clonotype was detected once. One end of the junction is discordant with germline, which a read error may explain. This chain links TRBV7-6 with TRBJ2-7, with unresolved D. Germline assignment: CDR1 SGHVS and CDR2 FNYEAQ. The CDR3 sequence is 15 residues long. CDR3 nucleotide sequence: TGTACCAGCAGCCAAGACAACAGCCCGACCTACGAGCAGTACTTC. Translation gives CTSSQDNSPTYEQYF.

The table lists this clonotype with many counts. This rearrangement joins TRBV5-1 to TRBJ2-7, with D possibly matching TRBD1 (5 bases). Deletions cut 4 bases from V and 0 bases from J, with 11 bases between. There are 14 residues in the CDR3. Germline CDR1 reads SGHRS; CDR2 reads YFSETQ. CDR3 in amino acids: CASSPRQSSYEQYF. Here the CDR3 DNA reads TGCGCCAGCAGCCCAAGACAGAGCTCCTACGAGCAGTACTTC.

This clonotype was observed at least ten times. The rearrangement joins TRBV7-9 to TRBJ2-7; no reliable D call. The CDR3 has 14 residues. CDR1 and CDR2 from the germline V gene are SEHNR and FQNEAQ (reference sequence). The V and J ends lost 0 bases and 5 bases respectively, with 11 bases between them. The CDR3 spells CASSLAITADEQYF. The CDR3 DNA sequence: TGTGCCAGCAGCTTAGCAATTACAGCCGACGAGCAGTACTTC. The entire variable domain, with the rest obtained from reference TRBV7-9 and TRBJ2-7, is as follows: DTGVSQNPRHKITKRGQNVTFRCDPISEHNRLYWYRQTLGQGPEFLTYFQNEAQLEKSRLLSDRFSAERPKGSFSTLEIQRTEQGDSAMYLCASSLAITADEQYFGPGTRLTVT.

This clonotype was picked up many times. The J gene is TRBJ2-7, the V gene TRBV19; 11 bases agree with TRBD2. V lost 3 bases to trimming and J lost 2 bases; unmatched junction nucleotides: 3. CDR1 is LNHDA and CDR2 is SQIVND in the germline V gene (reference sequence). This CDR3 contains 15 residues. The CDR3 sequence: CASSITSGGPYEQYF. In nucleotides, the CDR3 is TGTGCCAGTAGTATCACTAGCGGGGGTCCCTACGAGCAGTACTTC.

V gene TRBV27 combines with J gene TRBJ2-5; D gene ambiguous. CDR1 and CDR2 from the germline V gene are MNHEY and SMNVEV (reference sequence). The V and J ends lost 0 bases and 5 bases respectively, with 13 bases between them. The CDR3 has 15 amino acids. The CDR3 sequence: CASSLSTGRRETQYF. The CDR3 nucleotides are TGTGCCAGCAGTTTATCGACCGGCAGAAGGGAGACCCAGTACTTC.